This T cell receptor (beta chain) was recorded in a study of T cells in Graves' hyperthyroidism and ophthalmopathy. Regions amplified from RNA transcripts were the TCR beta CDR3 regions. During a first-round RT-PCR of the TCR CDR3, the HTBI primer set was used. TCRdb redid the calling of the multiplex PCR reads with MiXCR, one entry per CDR3 protein. The data contain some 370,000 distinct CDR3 sequences, roughly 15% of them seen just once; the ten biggest clones take up around a third. Findings and caveats of the study: In validation, the model predicted ophthalmopathy. These predictions came a median approximately six months before onset. Also found in blood were most expanded thyroid clonotypes above 0.001.

This clonotype was observed a handful of times. The antigen is unknown. Fresh peripheral blood, around 10 ml, yielded the PBMCs. The CDR3 is 14 residues long. With 3 bases clipped from V and 4 bases from J, the junction kept 5 bases outside the gene matches. From germline, CDR1 is SEHNR and CDR2 FQNEAQ (reference sequence). This chain links TRBV7-9 with TRBJ2-5; 7 nucleotides line up with TRBD1. The origin of this receptor is a young woman with Graves' hyperthyroidism that later progressed to Graves' ophthalmopathy. The sequenced material came from blood. CDR3 coding DNA: TGTGCCAGCAGCTTCGGACAGGCTGGAGAGACCCAGTACTTC. Its translation is CASSFGQAGETQYF.